This T cell receptor beta chain was captured in a study of cytomegalovirus exposure and HLA in healthy donors. All donors participated as healthy donors of bone marrow. The CMV serostatus of this donor went unrecorded. 60 Vbeta and 13 Jbeta primers were used in PCR. Clones were read by immunoSEQ multiplex PCR, and TCRdb kept only the in-frame ones, dropping some. The table includes some 130,000 clones, around 63% detected once. The germline V gene has CDR1 KGHSH and CDR2 LQKENI. The length of the CDR3 is 14 residues. V was trimmed by 2 bases and J by 0 bases, leaving 6 bases between them. The chain couples TRBV18 to TRBJ2-3; no clear D. The clonotype was recovered from a human donor in good health. Source material: PBMCs. The DNA for the CDR3 is TGTGCCAGCTCACCAGACATAAGCACAGATACGCAGTATTTT. As protein: CASSPDISTDTQYF.